This T cell receptor (beta chain) was sequenced during a study of low-dose radiotherapy and immunotherapy resistance in tumors. On the study more broadly: Patients received cyclophosphamide 200 mg/m2 intravenously every two weeks, the day before radiation-immunotherapy.

This clonotype came up a few times. Time point defined: before trial treatment. Low-dose radiotherapy and low-dose cyclophosphamide, together with aspirin, ipilimumab and nivolumab, were given to donors. CDR3 size: 17 residues. Germline assignment: CDR1 LGHDT and CDR2 YNNKEL (reference sequence). The V end lost 7 bases, the J end lost 4 bases, and 25 bases lay between the germline ends. TRAV and TRBV primers primed cDNA for both TCRalpha and TCRbeta. A constant-region primer paired with the V-primer adapter amplified TCRs over about 18 PCR cycles. TCRdb called the reads again in MiXCR, with one record for every CDR3 protein. This sample has over 55,000 distinct CDR3 sequences, with around a third found just once.

The sequence was collected from a female donor with ovarian cancer. Here the sequenced sample was PBMCs, taken before treatment. V is TRBV3-1 and J is TRBJ1-2; D gene unclear. The CDR3 bases are TGTGCCAGCACCGAAGGTCCGGCAGCGAAAACTCCCTATGGCTACACCTTC. Translation: CASTEGPAAKTPYGYTF.